These T cell receptor beta chains were read from a single sample in a study of T cells in Graves' hyperthyroidism and ophthalmopathy. TCRdb reanalysed the multiplex PCR reads using MiXCR and keeps one entry per CDR3 protein. The table records roughly 260,000 distinct CDR3 sequences, roughly 14% of them present only once. Sequencing was carried out using blood. Receptors were obtained from a woman aged 35 to 49 with Graves' hyperthyroidism that later progressed to Graves' ophthalmopathy. The CDR3 runs from the conserved cysteine through the conserved F or W. The order of the fields is J gene, clone size, D gene, V gene, CDR3 DNA, CDR3 protein. The D gene is left open where the match is weak. Rows give clone size only sometimes, using once, few, many, or a class for an expanded clone.

j_gene: TRBJ2-7; abundance: many; d_gene: -; v_gene: TRBV12-3/TRBV12-4; CDR3nt: TGTGCCAGCAGCATGACGGGTCTCCTCTACGAGCAGTACTTC; CDR3aa: CASSMTGLLYEQYF
j_gene: TRBJ2-1; abundance: many; d_gene: -; v_gene: TRBV12-3/TRBV12-4; CDR3nt: TGTGCCAGCAGTCAGGGGGGGACAGTCCTCAATGAGCAGTTCTTC; CDR3aa: CASSQGGTVLNEQFF
j_gene: TRBJ2-2; abundance: many; d_gene: -; v_gene: TRBV6-5; CDR3nt: TGTGCCAGCAGTTACGAAGGGGGCACCGGGGAGCTGTTTTTT; CDR3aa: CASSYEGGTGELFF
j_gene: TRBJ2-1; abundance: -; d_gene: -; v_gene: TRBV19; CDR3nt: TGTGCCAGTAGTATAGAGGGACAGGTTGGGTGGGCGGGAGGGCCCCACAATGAGCAGTTCTTC; CDR3aa: CASSIEGQVGWAGGPHNEQFF
j_gene: TRBJ2-7; abundance: -; d_gene: -; v_gene: TRBV20-1; CDR3nt: TGCAGTGCTAGAGAGACGCACGGAAGGAAGTACGAGCAGTACTTC; CDR3aa: CSARETHGRKYEQYF
j_gene: TRBJ2-2; abundance: -; d_gene: TRBD2; v_gene: TRBV7-9; CDR3nt: TGTGCCAGCCGCTTAAGCGCTAGCGGGACCGGGGAGCTGTTTTTT; CDR3aa: CASRLSASGTGELFF
j_gene: TRBJ2-6; abundance: few; d_gene: TRBD1; v_gene: TRBV4-2; CDR3nt: TGTGCCAGCAGCCAGGAATTCCGGACAGGGGTGGTTTCTGGGGCCAACGTCCTGACTTTC; CDR3aa: CASSQEFRTGVVSGANVLTF
j_gene: TRBJ2-1; abundance: -; d_gene: TRBD2; v_gene: TRBV10-1; CDR3nt: TGCGCCAGCAGCCCCGGGACTATCTCCCACAATGAGCAGTTCTTC; CDR3aa: CASSPGTISHNEQFF
j_gene: TRBJ2-7; abundance: -; d_gene: TRBD2; v_gene: TRBV27; CDR3nt: TGTGCCAGCAGTTTATTTATCGGGAGGGACTACGAGCAGTACTTC; CDR3aa: CASSLFIGRDYEQYF
j_gene: TRBJ1-2; abundance: many; d_gene: -; v_gene: TRBV28; CDR3nt: TGTGCCAGCAGAGGGGCCGCCGCTTTCTATGGCTACACCTTC; CDR3aa: CASRGAAAFYGYTF
j_gene: TRBJ2-1; abundance: many; d_gene: TRBD2; v_gene: TRBV27; CDR3nt: TGTGCCAGCACTCGGACTAGCGGGAGATCTGAGCAGTTCTTC; CDR3aa: CASTRTSGRSEQFF
j_gene: TRBJ2-2; abundance: many; d_gene: TRBD2; v_gene: TRBV27; CDR3nt: TGTGCCAGCAGTTTATTTGCGGGAGGGCAAGGCGGGGAGCTGTTTTTT; CDR3aa: CASSLFAGGQGGELFF
j_gene: TRBJ2-7; abundance: many; d_gene: -; v_gene: TRBV7-9; CDR3nt: TGTGCCAGCACTACAGGCGGGGCCGAGCAGTACTTC; CDR3aa: CASTTGGAEQYF
j_gene: TRBJ2-1; abundance: many; d_gene: -; v_gene: TRBV6-2/TRBV6-3; CDR3nt: TGTGCCAGCAGTTATTTCGGGGCGGGGACCCCATACAATGAGCAGTTCTTC; CDR3aa: CASSYFGAGTPYNEQFF
j_gene: TRBJ2-7; abundance: many; d_gene: -; v_gene: TRBV28; CDR3nt: TGTGCCAGCAGTCCCCGGGGGAGCGAGCAGTACTTC; CDR3aa: CASSPRGSEQYF
j_gene: TRBJ1-2; abundance: -; d_gene: TRBD1; v_gene: TRBV7-2; CDR3nt: TGTGCCAGCAGCCACAACTCGGGACAGGGGGCTTATGGCTACACCTTC; CDR3aa: CASSHNSGQGAYGYTF
j_gene: TRBJ1-6; abundance: many; d_gene: -; v_gene: TRBV5-1; CDR3nt: TGCGCCAGCAGCCCCCGACCCGAATATAATTCACCCCTCCACTTT; CDR3aa: CASSPRPEYNSPLHF
j_gene: TRBJ2-6; abundance: many; d_gene: TRBD1; v_gene: TRBV6-1; CDR3nt: TGTGCCAGCAGTCCCTCCGGGACAGTAGCCTCTGGGGCCAACGTCCTGACTTTC; CDR3aa: CASSPSGTVASGANVLTF
j_gene: TRBJ2-2; abundance: -; d_gene: -; v_gene: TRBV20-1; CDR3nt: TGCAGTGCAAGAACCGGGAAACACACCGGGGAGCTGTTTTTT; CDR3aa: CSARTGKHTGELFF
j_gene: TRBJ2-3; abundance: many; d_gene: TRBD2; v_gene: TRBV5-1; CDR3nt: TGCGCCAGCAGCGAACTAGCGGAAAATACGCAGTATTTT; CDR3aa: CASSELAENTQYF
j_gene: TRBJ2-3; abundance: many; d_gene: -; v_gene: TRBV24-1; CDR3nt: TGTGCCACCAGAGGACTCAACACAGATACGCAGTATTTT; CDR3aa: CATRGLNTDTQYF
j_gene: TRBJ2-4; abundance: few; d_gene: -; v_gene: TRBV4-2; CDR3nt: TGTGCCAGCAGCCTGGGGGACGGTGGAAACATTCAGTACTTC; CDR3aa: CASSLGDGGNIQYF
j_gene: TRBJ2-5; abundance: many; d_gene: -; v_gene: TRBV9; CDR3nt: TGTGCCAGCAGCGTAGGGGGAGACAGGCTCCAAGAGACCCAGTACTTC; CDR3aa: CASSVGGDRLQETQYF
j_gene: TRBJ1-1; abundance: many; d_gene: -; v_gene: TRBV27; CDR3nt: TGTGCCAGCAGTTTTGGGGGCCACACTGAAGCTTTCTTT; CDR3aa: CASSFGGHTEAFF
j_gene: TRBJ2-3; abundance: many; d_gene: TRBD1; v_gene: TRBV24-1; CDR3nt: TGTGCCACGGCGGGTTGGCGACAGGGGGCATCAGATACGCAGTATTTT; CDR3aa: CATAGWRQGASDTQYF
j_gene: TRBJ1-1; abundance: many; d_gene: -; v_gene: TRBV27; CDR3nt: TGTGCCAGCAGTCTCCACAGGTTCGGGAACACTGAAGCTTTCTTT; CDR3aa: CASSLHRFGNTEAFF
j_gene: TRBJ1-1; abundance: many; d_gene: -; v_gene: TRBV28; CDR3nt: TGTGCCAGCAGCCTATTCAGGGGATGGACTGAAGCTTTCTTT; CDR3aa: CASSLFRGWTEAFF
j_gene: TRBJ2-5; abundance: many; d_gene: TRBD2; v_gene: TRBV5-1; CDR3nt: TGCGCCAGCAGCAGCGGGACTAGCGGGAAGGAGACCCAGTACTTC; CDR3aa: CASSSGTSGKETQYF
j_gene: TRBJ1-5; abundance: many; d_gene: -; v_gene: TRBV28; CDR3nt: TGTGCCAGCAGTTTATCCTCCAGGGTTCGTTTTCCCCAGCATTTT; CDR3aa: CASSLSSRVRFPQHF
j_gene: TRBJ1-4; abundance: -; d_gene: TRBD1; v_gene: TRBV19; CDR3nt: TGTGCCAGTAGTATGCCACGGACAGGCGGCGCCGGTGAAAAACTGTTTTTT; CDR3aa: CASSMPRTGGAGEKLFF
j_gene: TRBJ2-1; abundance: many; d_gene: -; v_gene: TRBV6-1; CDR3nt: TGTGCCAGCAGTGAAGCGCTGGGCGGAAAGAATGAGCAGTTCTTC; CDR3aa: CASSEALGGKNEQFF
j_gene: TRBJ2-7; abundance: many; d_gene: -; v_gene: TRBV7-9; CDR3nt: TGTGCCAGCAGCCCGCCTGAGTGGTACGAGCAGTACTTC; CDR3aa: CASSPPEWYEQYF
j_gene: TRBJ2-7; abundance: -; d_gene: TRBD1; v_gene: TRBV5-6; CDR3nt: TGTGCCAGCAGCTGGGGACAGGGTTCCTACGAGCAGTACTTC; CDR3aa: CASSWGQGSYEQYF
j_gene: TRBJ1-5; abundance: many; d_gene: -; v_gene: TRBV2; CDR3nt: TGTGCCAGCTCCTCCGGGACATTAAGCAATCAGCCCCAGCATTTT; CDR3aa: CASSSGTLSNQPQHF
j_gene: TRBJ2-7; abundance: many; d_gene: -; v_gene: TRBV28; CDR3nt: TGTGCCAGCAGTTTTCCGGAGTTGGGGAGCTCCTACGAGCAGTACTTC; CDR3aa: CASSFPELGSSYEQYF
j_gene: TRBJ2-7; abundance: many; d_gene: -; v_gene: TRBV27; CDR3nt: TGTGCCAGCAGCCCCGACCGGAGCCTCTACGAGCAGTACTTC; CDR3aa: CASSPDRSLYEQYF
j_gene: TRBJ2-7; abundance: many; d_gene: -; v_gene: TRBV29-1; CDR3nt: TGCAGCGTTGTCACCCGCCGTGGCTACGAGCAGTACTTC; CDR3aa: CSVVTRRGYEQYF
j_gene: TRBJ2-3; abundance: many; d_gene: -; v_gene: TRBV20-1; CDR3nt: TGCAGTGCTAGAGAGGGGGAAACCTACACAGATACGCAGTATTTT; CDR3aa: CSAREGETYTDTQYF
j_gene: TRBJ1-4; abundance: few; d_gene: -; v_gene: TRBV7-9; CDR3nt: TGTGCCAGCAGCTTAGTACAGTCAACTAATGAAAAACTGTTTTTT; CDR3aa: CASSLVQSTNEKLFF
j_gene: TRBJ1-2; abundance: many; d_gene: -; v_gene: TRBV28; CDR3nt: TGTGCCAGCAGTTTACTGGGGGTTGGCTACACCTTC; CDR3aa: CASSLLGVGYTF
j_gene: TRBJ2-1; abundance: many; d_gene: -; v_gene: TRBV19; CDR3nt: TGTGCCAGTAGTAGGGACATTCCGAGCTCCTACAATGAGCAGTTCTTC; CDR3aa: CASSRDIPSSYNEQFF
j_gene: TRBJ1-1; abundance: many; d_gene: -; v_gene: TRBV7-2; CDR3nt: TGTGCCAGCAGCCCAACCCGGACAGCGAACACTGAAGCTTTCTTT; CDR3aa: CASSPTRTANTEAFF
j_gene: TRBJ1-5; abundance: many; d_gene: -; v_gene: TRBV19; CDR3nt: TGTGCCAGTAGTATCTTTGAAAATAGCAATCAGCCCCAGCATTTT; CDR3aa: CASSIFENSNQPQHF
j_gene: TRBJ1-1; abundance: -; d_gene: TRBD1; v_gene: TRBV27; CDR3nt: TGTGCCAGCAGTTTATATTCCGGGACAGGGGGCGGCACTGAAGCTTTCTTT; CDR3aa: CASSLYSGTGGGTEAFF
j_gene: TRBJ1-6; abundance: many; d_gene: TRBD1; v_gene: TRBV28; CDR3nt: TGTGCCAGCAGCTCCGGGACAGCGAATCTACCTCAAAATTCACCCCTCCACTTT; CDR3aa: CASSSGTANLPQNSPLHF
j_gene: TRBJ2-2; abundance: -; d_gene: -; v_gene: TRBV30; CDR3nt: TGTGCCTGCAGTGGAGTCGGCAACACCGGGGAGCTATTTTTT; CDR3aa: CACSGVGNTGELFF
j_gene: TRBJ1-1; abundance: -; d_gene: -; v_gene: TRBV5-6; CDR3nt: TGTGCCAGCAACTATGAAACGGGACACAAGAACACTGAAGCTTTCTTT; CDR3aa: CASNYETGHKNTEAFF
j_gene: TRBJ2-7; abundance: many; d_gene: -; v_gene: TRBV30; CDR3nt: TGTGCCTGGAGCGTTGACGGGGCGGGGGAGCAGTACTTC; CDR3aa: CAWSVDGAGEQYF
j_gene: TRBJ2-3; abundance: many; d_gene: -; v_gene: TRBV2; CDR3nt: TGTGCCAGCAGTGGGCGTCCTTTGTCAGCCACAGATACGCAGTATTTT; CDR3aa: CASSGRPLSATDTQYF
j_gene: TRBJ2-1; abundance: many; d_gene: -; v_gene: TRBV12-3/TRBV12-4; CDR3nt: TGTGCCAGCAGTTTCGGTCTCGCCAGCTACAATGAGCAGTTCTTC; CDR3aa: CASSFGLASYNEQFF
j_gene: TRBJ1-1; abundance: many; d_gene: TRBD1; v_gene: TRBV5-1; CDR3nt: TGCGCCAGCAGCACCACGACAGGGGCACTGAACACTGAAGCTTTCTTT; CDR3aa: CASSTTTGALNTEAFF
j_gene: TRBJ2-7; abundance: many; d_gene: TRBD2; v_gene: TRBV11-2; CDR3nt: TGTGCCAGCAGACCAATAGCGGGAGCGGGATCCTACGAGCAGTACTTC; CDR3aa: CASRPIAGAGSYEQYF
j_gene: TRBJ1-3; abundance: many; d_gene: -; v_gene: TRBV29-1; CDR3nt: TGCAGCGTTCAGTTCTCTGGAAACACCATATATTTT; CDR3aa: CSVQFSGNTIYF
j_gene: TRBJ2-1; abundance: -; d_gene: -; v_gene: TRBV5-1; CDR3nt: TGCGCCAGCAGTTTTGACAGCTCCTACAATGAGCAGTTCTTC; CDR3aa: CASSFDSSYNEQFF